This TCR beta chain was identified during a study of identical twins. TCRdb independently ran MiXCR on the 5' RACE reads; one entry per CDR3 protein. The profile shows approximately 210,000 distinct CDR3 sequences, 6% to 7% of them singletons. This clonotype was observed at least ten times. CDR3 length: 17 amino acids. Germline CDR1 and CDR2: MGHDK and SYGVNS. Trimming took 6 bases from V and 5 from J; bases not matched to a gene: 12. The data also belong to a second study, concerning T cells expressing NK-cell markers.

The chain has TRBV25-1 and TRBJ2-1, with TRBD2 matching over 11 bases. This TCR was sampled from a woman between 18 and 29 years old in good health. Sequencing was done on a sample of CD8+ T cells sorted from blood. CDR3 in amino acids: CASRGTSGPMRDNEQFF. CDR3 bases: TGTGCCAGCAGAGGGACTAGCGGCCCTATGAGGGACAATGAGCAGTTCTTC.